These T cell receptor beta chains were read from a single sample in a study of control samples from healthy donors and cancer patients. The method was immunoSEQ multiplex PCR; TCRdb's version includes in-frame clones alone and lacks a portion of them. The sample comprises 80,000 or so clones, 94% of which are singletons, and 6% to 8% rests with the top ten. Sequencing was performed on blood. The receptors stem from a woman in her thirties or forties in good health. Each CDR3 is given with its conserved first and last residue. Clone size is stated in some rows and not others, as once, few, many or a class when expanded.

length: 16; size: NA; J: TRBJ2-7; V: TRBV5-7; CDR3: CASSLISWGGSYEQYF
length: 14; size: NA; J: TRBJ2-5; V: TRBV27; CDR3: CASSLLGSGETQYF
length: 14; size: NA; J: TRBJ2-3; V: TRBV11-2; CDR3: CASRLDRYTDTQYF
length: 14; size: once; J: TRBJ1-4; V: TRBV7-2; CDR3: CASSLGSYGEKLFF
length: 12; size: NA; J: TRBJ1-2; V: TRBV29-1; CDR3: CSVALQFYGYTF
length: 15; size: NA; J: TRBJ1-6; V: TRBV11-2; CDR3: CASSSRTGPDSPLHF
length: 15; size: NA; J: TRBJ1-1; V: TRBV15; CDR3: CATSRPKDRVTEAFF
length: 14; size: NA; J: TRBJ1-1; V: TRBV30; CDR3: CAWRGTGLSFEAFF
length: 13; size: once; J: TRBJ1-2; V: TRBV10-1; CDR3: CASSSGTPYGYTF
length: 18; size: once; J: TRBJ1-6; V: TRBV30; CDR3: CAWSSTRQESSYNSPLHF
length: 14; size: NA; J: TRBJ1-4; V: TRBV10-3; CDR3: CAISAGQNNEKLFF
length: 16; size: NA; J: TRBJ1-3; V: TRBV6-1; CDR3: CASSERVWGSGNTIYF
length: 13; size: NA; J: TRBJ2-1; V: TRBV28; CDR3: CATESGGNNEQFF
length: 14; size: NA; J: TRBJ2-3; V: TRBV6-5; CDR3: CASSYAQNTDTQYF
length: 13; size: NA; J: TRBJ1-2; V: TRBV20-1; CDR3: CSASQGGLDGYTF
length: 14; size: NA; J: TRBJ1-1; V: TRBV6-5; CDR3: CASTPQAGNTEAFF
length: 16; size: NA; J: TRBJ2-2; V: TRBV6-6; CDR3: CASSFTQGRDAGELFF